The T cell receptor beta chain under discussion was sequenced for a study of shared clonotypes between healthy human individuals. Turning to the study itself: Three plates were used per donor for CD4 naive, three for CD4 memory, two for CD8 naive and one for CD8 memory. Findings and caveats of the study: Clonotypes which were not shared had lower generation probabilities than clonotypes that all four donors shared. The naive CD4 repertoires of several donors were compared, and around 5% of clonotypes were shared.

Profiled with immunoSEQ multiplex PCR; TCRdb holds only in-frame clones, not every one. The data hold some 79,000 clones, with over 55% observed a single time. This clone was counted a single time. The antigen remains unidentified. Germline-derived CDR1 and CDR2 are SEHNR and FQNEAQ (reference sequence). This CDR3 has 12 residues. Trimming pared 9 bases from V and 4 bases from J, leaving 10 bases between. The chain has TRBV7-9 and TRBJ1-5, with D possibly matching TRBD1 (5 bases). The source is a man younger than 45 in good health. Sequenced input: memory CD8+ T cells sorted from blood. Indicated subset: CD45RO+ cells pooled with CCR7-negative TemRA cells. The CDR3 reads CARSGGNQPQHF. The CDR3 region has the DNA TGTGCCAGGTCGGGGGGGAATCAGCCCCAGCATTTT.